This T cell receptor beta chain is from a study of cytomegalovirus exposure and HLA in healthy donors (dated by TCRdb to 2015 to 2018). Study-wide context: An earlier analysis of roughly 610 of the donors reported approximately 260 Gb of sequence data and 90 million to 120 million unique TCR beta sequences obtained from around 170 million T cells. In a later genetic analysis, genome-wide SNP genotypes for about three fifths of the roughly 670 donors were used, and that subset was treated as a discovery cohort. Every discovery cohort repertoire had been produced on one sequencing platform. Among the roughly 400 genotyped donors, around 81% belonged to the genetic ancestry cluster associated with self-reported Caucasian donors. An earlier analysis of a few hundred of the donors applied high-throughput TCR beta sequencing to assess whether each TCR beta V gene segment acted as functional or pseudogenic. Approximately 310 gigabases of sequencing data and tens of millions of unique TCR sequences were included in an early release covering several hundred HLA-typed donors. Rather than drawing on any new phenotypic data, the later analysis identified candidate immune exposures from TCR beta sequences and the way those sequences occurred across donors. On average, roughly 240,000 unique TCR beta nucleotide sequences were sequenced per donor among 300 to 500 genotyped donors of the cohort, with 15% to 20% of those sequences being non-productive. Typing coverage differed by locus: A, B, C, DRB1 and DQB1 were typed in about 620-640 donors, DQA1 in around 500, DPA1 in 600 to 610, and DPB1 in 450 to 480. Five DR-DQ haplotypes were handled as single units for association and clustering, since linkage in the cohort was strong. The study profiled the T cell repertoires of 550 to 700 subjects by immunosequencing and related them to cytomegalovirus serostatus. The study aimed to test whether signatures of past pathogen exposure could be identified by cataloging public T cell receptors. HLA typing included class I and class II loci at four-digit resolution. Donor age, sex, ethnicity and CMV serostatus were compiled together with the repertoire data. In addition to the first cohort of 650 to 800 subjects, a separate validation cohort of some 120 different subjects was used. A later analysis re-examined previously published TCR beta repertoires from several hundred donors and added high-resolution HLA genotyping to investigate patterns of TCR occurrence. To predict cytomegalovirus infection status, the study brought together high-throughput TCR immunosequencing, statistical association of individual TCRs with disease status, and machine learning. Summary of the overall study and its limitations: In a later genetic analysis, fewer N-insertions in productive TCRs were reported among donors in an Asian-associated ancestry cluster than the approximately 670-donor mean. A cluster of highly shared sequence variants was judged likely to represent a technical artifact of the sequencing pipeline. While some public TCRs were present in many individuals, most TCR sequences turned up only very rarely across donors. The authors suggested that the approach could potentially be extended to other disease states and immunological phenotypes. Only TCR beta chains were sequenced in this cohort, and the absence of alpha or paired-chain data limited detectable features. Because HLA typing was unavailable for some donors at each locus, only the typed subset was used in association tests. About 15 rarely observed V segments, including chromosome 9 orphons, were excluded from the earlier analysis of about 610 of the donors because counts were too low. In an earlier analysis of about 600 of the donors, most TCR beta V segments appeared in productive rearrangements about 90% or about 30% of the time, broadly matching IMGT annotations. A total of about 180 TCR beta chains were listed by the study as associated with cytomegalovirus. When HLA alleles, especially DR and DQ, strongly co-occurred, TCR associations were difficult to assign to individual alleles. In a later analysis, TCR association rates were found to vary across HLA loci, with the most associated TCRs seen for DRB1 alleles and the fewest for HLA-C alleles. In vitro tests confirmed that a few of the cytomegalovirus-associated TCR beta chains recognize cytomegalovirus antigens. Correlated functional status among segregating V segments might be attributable to linkage disequilibrium, but an unknown experimental factor could not be ruled out. The only immune exposure information available for the cohort was CMV serostatus. According to a later analysis, parvovirus B19, influenza, CMV and Epstein-Barr virus appeared linked to several top co-occurrence clusters. The presence/absence analyses assumed that sequencing depth was roughly uniform across donors, and that assumption may not be true. Compared with equally common non-associated chains, HLA-associated TCR beta chains in a later analysis were more clonally expanded and had lower generation probabilities. A later analysis associated 16,951 TCR beta sequences with specific HLA alleles at a false discovery rate of 0.05. In both the original and validation cohorts, the classifier was reported to diagnose cytomegalovirus status with high specificity and sensitivity. A further reported finding was that TCR beta sequences accurately predicted the HLA-A and HLA-B alleles for most subjects in the first cohort. Most CMV-associated TCR beta chains appeared to be HLA-restricted in a later analysis, and the HLA associations seemed to be driven largely by CMV exposure. Some IMGT-functional V segments, including TRBV6-2 and TRBV6-3, could not be distinguished by the 87-base-pair reads and were therefore excluded. In a later genetic analysis, a missense DCLRE1C variant was associated with V-gene and J-gene trimming of TCR beta chains, and the association was replicated in an independent cohort.

CDR1 and CDR2 were assigned from the germline V gene as MNHNS and SASEGT. Trimmed from V: 6 bases; trimmed from J: 8 bases; junction bases lacking a gene match: 8. From its cysteine to its phenylalanine, the CDR3 spans 13 amino acids. Only CDR3 DNA is held: 39 bases, read in frame from base 1. The cohort consisted of 650 to 700 healthy bone marrow donors. All cohort members were sampled while nominally healthy, although unrecorded immune exposures were likely present. The donor was CMV seronegative and belonged to the group of several hundred seronegative cohort members. A peripheral blood sample was collected from each donor, and TCR beta sequencing was performed on peripheral blood mononuclear cells. The Qiagen DNeasy Blood Extraction Kit was used to extract genomic DNA from the blood cell samples. Library construction relied on the immunoSEQ multiplex PCR assay. For the multiplex PCR, a mixture combining 60 forward primers for TCR Vbeta segments and 13 reverse primers for TCR Jbeta segments was used. The CDR3 region of rearranged TCR beta genes was amplified from genomic DNA with a multiplex PCR assay. Amplified TCR beta libraries were sequenced as 87-base-pair reads on the Illumina HiSeq System. On the authors' methods: A later analysis counted about 80 million unique TCR beta chains across the 666 repertoires, and some 12 million of these chains were shared by at least two donors. Raw reads were error-corrected and collapsed into unique sequences with a nearest-neighbor algorithm that merged closely related sequences to remove PCR and sequencing errors. V, D and J gene segments were assigned by aligning CDR3 sequences to IMGT reference sequences. For a sequence to be retained, a match of at least six nucleotides to both a V gene segment and a J gene segment was required. A rearrangement was called productive if the CDR3 had no stop codons and remained in frame with V and J, and every other rearrangement was called non-productive. CDR3 was defined by IMGT convention, running from the second conserved V-encoded cysteine to the conserved J-encoded phenylalanine. The earlier analysis of some 540 of the donors excluded any sequence lacking an unambiguous match to a single V gene segment. An earlier analysis of a few hundred of the donors called V segments functional above 56.7% productive rearrangements and segregating when the between-donor standard deviation exceeded 5%. A statistical classification framework was developed to diagnose cytomegalovirus status using the catalog of TCR beta chain sequences. A later analysis assigned V and J genes by comparing TCR nucleotide sequences with IMGT/GENE-DB human TR gene sequences. Using the TCRdist pipeline, a later analysis assigned CDR3 sequences along with most-parsimonious VDJ recombination scenarios. In a later analysis, every TCR beta chain was defined by the combination of its CDR3 amino acid sequence and its V-gene family, and reads without a unique V-gene family were dropped. In a later analysis, 450 to 600 highly shared, low-generation-probability nucleotide sequences were removed to address suspected cross-contamination and a sequencing artifact. In a later analysis, a clonal expansion index for each public chain was calculated from normalized within-repertoire ranks of inferred template counts. In a later analysis, generation probabilities were computed using a VDJ recombination model fitted to out-of-frame rearrangements, and the results were checked against IGoR. In a later analysis, hypergeometric tests were used to score TCR-TCR, TCR-HLA and TCR-CMV co-occurrence, with a repertoire-size bias correction applied to TCR pairs. In a later analysis, false discovery rates were estimated by permuting HLA or CMV assignments 20 times. In a later analysis, co-occurring TCRs were grouped using DBSCAN, with TCRdist sequence similarity added in when clustering inside HLA-allele-positive subsets. Repertoires with fewer than 30,000 or more than 120,000 public chains were left out of co-occurrence clustering, as were several repertoires with anomalous nucleotide sharing. TCRdb re-hosts the immuneACCESS table, in-frame sequences only. Its copies lack some clones; in the studies checked, an unresolved V gene accounts for under half of them, and the cause for the rest is not known. The V and J calls and clone size come from that table; D and trimming were worked out from the DNA. This sample has about 170,000 clones in its table, and 76% of those were observed once. The ten largest account for 0.65% to 0.95% of the sample.

As regards this clone: Its antigen is not yet known. Within one base of it there is no much larger clone, and no base qualities were kept.

The sequence was collected from a female donor in good health and CMV-seronegative. The V and J segments used are TRBV6-1 and TRBJ1-2; 8 of the junction bases match TRBD1. Source material: PBMCs. The CDR3 region reads CASRDMDRVGYTF. The DNA sequence is TGTGCCAGCAGGGACATGGACAGGGTGGGCTACACCTTC.